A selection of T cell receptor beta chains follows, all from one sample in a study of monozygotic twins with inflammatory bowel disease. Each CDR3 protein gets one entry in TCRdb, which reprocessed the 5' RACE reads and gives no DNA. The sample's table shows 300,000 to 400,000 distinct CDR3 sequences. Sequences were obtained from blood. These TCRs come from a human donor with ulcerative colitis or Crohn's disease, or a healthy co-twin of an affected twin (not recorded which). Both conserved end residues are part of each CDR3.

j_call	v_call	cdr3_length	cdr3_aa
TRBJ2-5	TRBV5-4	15	CASSLQAGVGETQYF
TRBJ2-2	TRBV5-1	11	CASSIDRELFF
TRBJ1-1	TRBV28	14	CSSSPATRLTEAFF
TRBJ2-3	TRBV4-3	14	CASSQQREGGKQYF
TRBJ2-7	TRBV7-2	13	CASSLRTGNEQYF
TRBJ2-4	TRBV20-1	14	CSAPALDSKNIQYF
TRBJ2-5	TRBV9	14	CASSSRDRGETQYF
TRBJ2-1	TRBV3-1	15	CASSPPGQNFNEQFF
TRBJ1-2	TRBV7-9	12	CASSARDYGYTF
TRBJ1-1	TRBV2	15	CASRDGGRRNTEAFF
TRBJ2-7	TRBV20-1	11	CSARPFAVDFF
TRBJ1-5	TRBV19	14	CASSIVTGNQPQHF
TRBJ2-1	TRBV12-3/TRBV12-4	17	CASSRGQAADSYNEQFF
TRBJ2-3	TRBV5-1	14	CASSSDRDTNTQYF
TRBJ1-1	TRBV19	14	CASSIEWTGPEAFF
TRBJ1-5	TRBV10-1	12	CASSPPGGPQHF
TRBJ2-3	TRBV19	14	CASSTRDRGDTQYF
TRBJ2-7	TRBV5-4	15	CASSFRGGRNYEQYF
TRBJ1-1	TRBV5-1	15	CASSFQGQGGTEAFF
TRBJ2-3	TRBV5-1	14	CASSLSEPTDTQYF
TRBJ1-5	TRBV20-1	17	CSARDLTSPEGNQPQHF
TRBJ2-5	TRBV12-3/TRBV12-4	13	CASSSGPSETQYF
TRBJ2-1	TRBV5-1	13	CASSLALRAEQFF
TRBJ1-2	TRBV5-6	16	CASSLERTGERYGYTF
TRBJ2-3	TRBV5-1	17	CASSLEALAGGVDTQYF
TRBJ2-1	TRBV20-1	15	CSAREGTGLSNEQFF
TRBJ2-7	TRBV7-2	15	CASSGTAGGSYEQYF
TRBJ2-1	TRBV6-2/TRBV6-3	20	CASSYSSPGLGTSPYDEQFF
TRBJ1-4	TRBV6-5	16	CASSSTLAGGREKLFF
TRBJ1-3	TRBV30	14	CAWSSGGEGNTIYF
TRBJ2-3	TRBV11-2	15	CASSLPAGWADTQYF
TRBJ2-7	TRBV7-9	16	CASSSTTGTNSYEQYF
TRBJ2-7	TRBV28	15	CASSFSGTEPYEQYF
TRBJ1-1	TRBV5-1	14	CASSPSGGDTEAFF
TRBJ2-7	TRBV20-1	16	CSASINSGRALYEQYF
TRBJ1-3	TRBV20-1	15	CSARQGANFGNTIYF
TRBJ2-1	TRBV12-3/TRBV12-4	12	CASRTSAGEQFF
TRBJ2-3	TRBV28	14	CASSLTKGTDTQYF
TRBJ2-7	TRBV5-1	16	CASYQTPDRVNGEQYF
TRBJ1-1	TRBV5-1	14	CASSFTGMNTEAFF
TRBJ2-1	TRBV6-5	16	CASSYSASGGRNEQFF
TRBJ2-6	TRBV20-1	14	CSGRGSSGANVLTF
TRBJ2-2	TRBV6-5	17	CASSYSKVPGVTGELFF
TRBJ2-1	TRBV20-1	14	CSANEQQGDNEQFF
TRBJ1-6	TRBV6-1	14	CASSQGQPAGGIHF
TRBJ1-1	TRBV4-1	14	CASGGTGQTNEAFF
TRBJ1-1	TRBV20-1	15	CSATLRGQSNTEAFF
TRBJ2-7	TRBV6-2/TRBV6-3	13	CASSYRTGYEQYF
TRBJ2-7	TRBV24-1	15	CATSDWGVDTNEQYF
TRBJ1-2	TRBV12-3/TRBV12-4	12	CASSFNNYGYTF
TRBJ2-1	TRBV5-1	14	CASSTLTGGNEQFF
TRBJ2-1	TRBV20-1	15	CSASRLAGFYNEQFF
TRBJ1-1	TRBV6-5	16	CASSYSSWGENTEAFF
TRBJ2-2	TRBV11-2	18	CASSLDSGLAIGTGELFF
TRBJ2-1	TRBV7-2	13	CASSLRGLNEQFF